These 30 T cell receptor beta chains were sequenced from one sample in a study of T cells in Graves' hyperthyroidism and ophthalmopathy. Amplification of TCR beta CDR3 regions was performed using RNA transcripts as template. The TCR CDR3 was amplified in a first-round RT-PCR using the HTBI primer set. MiXCR was run by TCRdb on the multiplex PCR reads, yielding one entry per CDR3 protein. The data show under 350,000 distinct CDR3 sequences, approximately 15% seen once. The sample taken for sequencing was blood. The source is a woman aged 60-75 years with Graves' ophthalmopathy.

This clonotype occurred a few times. V gene TRBV6-1 combines with J gene TRBJ1-1; D is unclear. CDR1 MNHNS and CDR2 SASEGT come from the germline V gene. This CDR3 comprises 13 residues. V lost 6 bases to trimming and J lost 10 bases, with 18 bases between them. The chain's CDR3 is CASSPASRVGAFF. The CDR3 region has the DNA TGTGCCAGCAGCCCCGCCTCGAGGGTAGGAGCTTTCTTT.

This chain links TRBV20-1 with TRBJ2-3; D possibly corresponds to TRBD1 (6 bases). The CDR3 loop spans 15 amino acids. Germline lookup yields CDR1 DFQATT and CDR2 SNEGSKA (reference sequence). V lost 1 base to trimming and J lost 0 bases, with 11 bases between them. The CDR3 DNA sequence: TGCAGTGCTAGAGTAATGGACAGAAGCACAGATACGCAGTATTTT. Its protein product is CSARVMDRSTDTQYF.

This clonotype has only one observation. The rearrangement uses TRBV10-3 and TRBJ1-6, with 8 bases fitting TRBD1. The CDR3 covers 14 residues. CDR1 and CDR2 (germline): ENHRY, SYGVKD. Germline trimming cut 6 bases from V and 9 bases from J; bases unmatched to any gene: 7. The CDR3 sequence: CAISRQGRGSPLHF. CDR3 coding DNA: TGTGCCATCAGCCGACAGGGGAGAGGTTCACCCCTCCACTTT.

The table lists this clonotype with a few counts. This rearrangement joins TRBV4-3 to TRBJ2-2; no reliable D call. The germline V gene encodes CDR1 LGHNA and CDR2 YSLEER. Deletions cut 4 bases from V and 3 bases from J, with 9 bases between. This CDR3 is 14 amino acids long. The CDR3 protein is CASSRSSYTGELFF. CDR3 coding DNA: TGCGCCAGCAGCCGATCCTCTTACACCGGGGAGCTGTTTTTT.

Of note for this clonotype: Being one base from a much bigger clone, this may be a read error. Here the CDR3 DNA reads TGCAACGTCCGGGACACAGTGGGCTACGAGCAGTACTTC. Translation: CNVRDTVGYEQYF. The chain links TRBV29-1 to TRBJ2-7, with a possible D match to TRBD1 (6 bases). CDR1 is SQVTM and CDR2 is ANQGSEA in the germline V gene. This CDR3 has 13 residues.

This clonotype was seen repeatedly, ten times or more. The CDR3 bases are TGTGCCAGCAGCTTAAGGACCGGGAAGAAGATCTACAATGAGCAGTTCTTC. Amino acids: CASSLRTGKKIYNEQFF. This chain connects TRBV7-2 to TRBJ2-1, with D perhaps TRBD2 (5 bases). V lost 2 bases, J lost 3 bases, and 17 bases lay in between. The CDR3 runs 17 residues. Germline V gives CDR1 SGHTA, CDR2 FQGNSA.

Regarding this clonotype: A much larger clone is a single base away; this may be a read error. This chain uses TRBV7-2 with TRBJ1-6; no definite D call. The CDR3 consists of 13 residues. CDR1 and CDR2 (germline): SGHTA, FQGNSA. The CDR3 DNA reads TGTGCCAGCAGCCCCATGGGGTTTTCACTCCTCCACTTT. Translating it yields CASSPMGFSLLHF.

This clonotype has just a few counts. The DNA of the CDR3 is TGTGCCAGCAGCGATGGAGGGGCGGAAAACTATGGCTACACCTTC. Protein: CASSDGGAENYGYTF. The chain combines TRBV9 with TRBJ1-2, with a possible D match to TRBD1 (5 bases). CDR1 is SGDLS and CDR2 is YYNGEE in the germline V gene. V dropped 3 bases and J dropped 2 bases, with 14 bases sitting between them. The CDR3 has 15 amino acids.

Ten or more counts support this clonotype. The rearrangement links TRBV3-1 to TRBJ2-3; D not certain. The germline gives CDR1 LGHDT, CDR2 YNNKEL (reference sequence). The CDR3 is 17 amino acids. V was clipped by 1 base and J by 5 bases, with 19 bases between them. The CDR3 reads CASSQGIGSTSRDTQYF. As DNA, the CDR3 is TGTGCCAGCAGCCAAGGGATCGGCAGTACCTCAAGAGATACGCAGTATTTT.

This clonotype was recorded many times. This sequence joins TRBV28 and TRBJ2-5; D not certain. This CDR3 is built from 16 residues. Trimming cost V 9 bases and J 0 bases, with 20 bases left between them. The V gene's germline CDR1 is MDHEN and CDR2 SYDVKM. DNA for the CDR3: TGTGCCAGATTAATCGGACGGCAGCTGTACCAAGAGACCCAGTACTTC. The encoded protein is CARLIGRQLYQETQYF.

This clonotype appeared a few times. V usage is TRBV6-1 and J usage is TRBJ1-5, with D unclear. Per germline, CDR1 MNHNS and CDR2 SASEGT. The CDR3 runs to 12 residues. The germline V and J ends were trimmed by 5 bases and 11 bases, with 13 bases remaining between them. In DNA, the CDR3 is TGTGCCAGCAGTCTCCATTTGATGTCCCAGCATTTT. Translated: CASSLHLMSQHF.

CDR3 nucleotide sequence: TGTGCCAGCAGCGGGACCGACTATGGCTACACCTTC. Encoded protein: CASSGTDYGYTF. The V and J genes are TRBV6-2 or TRBV6-3 and TRBJ1-2, with D possibly being TRBD1 (5 bases). The CDR3 runs to 12 residues. Germline V gene data show CDR1 as MNHEY and CDR2 as SVGEGT. V gave up 6 bases and J gave up 3 bases, with 8 bases separating them.

In its sample, this clonotype was seen many times. The chain recombines TRBV5-1 with TRBJ2-7; D unclear. CDR3 length: 12 amino acids. Germline lookup yields CDR1 SGHRS and CDR2 YFSETQ. Trimming removed 4 bases from V and 2 bases from J, with 7 bases in between. CDR3 coding DNA: TGCGCCAGCAGCCCGAAAACCTACGAGCAGTACTTC. Its translation is CASSPKTYEQYF. The complete variable domain, with remaining parts taken from reference TRBV5-1 and TRBJ2-7, reads KAGVTQTPRYLIKTRGQQVTLSCSPISGHRSVSWYQQTPGQGLQFLFEYFSETQRNKGNFPGRFSGRQFSNSRSEMNVSTLELGDSALYLCASSPKTYEQYFGPGTRLTVT.

This clonotype was seen ten or more times. This chain uses TRBV20-1 with TRBJ1-2; the D gene is possibly TRBD1 (5 bases). Between the trimmed V and J ends, which lost 7 bases and 2 bases, there was a span of 20 bases. The germline CDR1 and CDR2 sequences are DFQATT and SNEGSKA (reference sequence). The CDR3 has 15 amino acids. In DNA form, the CDR3 reads TGCAGTGTTCCGGTCATTCGGGGCAGAAACTATGGCTACACCTTC. Its translation: CSVPVIRGRNYGYTF.

In its sample, this clonotype was seen once. The V and J genes are TRBV12-3 or TRBV12-4 and TRBJ2-2; D possibly corresponds to TRBD2 (6 bases). V was cut by 7 bases and J by 2 bases, with 17 bases left in between. CDR3 length: 16 residues. CDR3 bases: TGTGCCAGCACTCCCCTGGGGGGATTAAACACCGGGGAGCTGTTTTTT. Encoded protein: CASTPLGGLNTGELFF.

The rearrangement links TRBV19 to TRBJ1-2, with D possibly TRBD1 on 6 matching bases. The germline V gene has CDR1 LNHDA and CDR2 SQIVND (reference sequence). This CDR3 comprises 15 residues. V lost 4 bases, J lost 2 bases, and 14 bases lay in between. CDR3 amino acids: CASSTWGQGNYGYTF. The CDR3 DNA reads TGTGCCAGTAGTACATGGGGGCAGGGGAACTATGGCTACACCTTC.

This clonotype occurred many times. This chain connects TRBV6-1 to TRBJ2-5, with TRBD2 matching 8 bases. The trim removed 10 bases at V and 5 bases at J, leaving 9 bases unmatched. This CDR3 has 13 residues. In germline, CDR1 is MNHNS, CDR2 SASEGT. Written as DNA, the CDR3 is TGTGCCACTAGGCGGGGGGCCCAGGAGACCCAGTACTTC. This codes for CATRRGAQETQYF.

This clonotype was observed a handful of times. The chain carries TRBV11-2 and TRBJ2-7, with TRBD1 as a possible D gene (5 bases). The CDR3 loop spans 15 amino acids. Trimming removed 2 bases from V and 5 bases from J, with 16 bases in between. Looked up from germline, CDR1 is SGHAT and CDR2 is FQNNGV. The CDR3 DNA reads TGTGCCAGCAGCTTATCTCTGCAGGGTATCAACGAGCAGTACTTC. It encodes CASSLSLQGINEQYF.

This clonotype was recorded at least ten times. CDR3 region: CASNPYGPKDNSPLHF. DNA for the CDR3: TGTGCCAGCAACCCCTACGGTCCTAAAGATAATTCACCCCTCCACTTT. This chain links TRBV7-2 with TRBJ1-6; no clear D gene. V was clipped by 7 bases and J by 5 bases, with 18 bases between them. CDR3 length equals 16 residues. Germline loops: CDR1 SGHTA, CDR2 FQGNSA.

This clonotype was seen repeatedly, ten times or more. The chain uses TRBV7-2 and TRBJ2-7, with D perhaps matching TRBD1 (6 bases). Germline V gene lookup returns CDR1 SGHTA and CDR2 FQGNSA. V lost 5 bases and J 5 bases, leaving 16 bases between the germline ends. The CDR3 covers 14 residues. The CDR3 here is CASSLSTGNDEQYF. The CDR3 bases are TGTGCCAGCAGCCTCTCGACAGGTAACGACGAGCAGTACTTC.

Ten or more counts support this clonotype. The CDR3 DNA sequence: TGTGCCAGCTTTTCCGCCCTAGCGGGGCATAATGAGCAGTTCTTC. Protein: CASFSALAGHNEQFF. The chain combines TRBV6-1 with TRBJ2-1; 9 bases line up with TRBD2. Germline lookup yields CDR1 MNHNS and CDR2 SASEGT. With V trimmed by 8 bases and J by 7 bases, 12 bases remained unmatched. The CDR3 is 15 amino acids.

On this clonotype itself: The junction and the germline gene differ at one end; a read error may be behind it. This chain uses TRBV7-8 with TRBJ2-7; D possibly matches TRBD1 or TRBD2 (6 bases each). The CDR3 covers 16 residues. Germline-derived CDR1 and CDR2 are SGHVS and FQNEAQ. The CDR3 protein is CASSQDYGGRTYEQYF. CDR3 nucleotides: TGCGCCAGCAGCCAAGATTATGGGGGGCGGACCTACGAGCAGTACTTC. Full variable domain (outside the CDR3, taken from reference TRBV7-8 and TRBJ2-7): GAGVSQSPRYKVAKRGQDVALRCDPISGHVSLFWYQQALGQGPEFLTYFQNEAQLDKSGLPSDRFFAERPEGSVSTLKIQRTQQEDSAVYLCASSQDYGGRTYEQYFGPGTRLTVT.

The chain carries TRBV19 and TRBJ1-6, with TRBD1 identical over 7 bases. This CDR3 contains 16 residues. The J segment lost 9 bases and the V segment lost 6 bases, leaving 14 bases of the junction unmatched. Germline loops: CDR1 LNHDA, CDR2 SQIVND (reference sequence). The CDR3: CASSLTGKRRSSPLHF. The CDR3 DNA is TGTGCCAGTAGCCTGACAGGGAAACGTCGTAGTTCACCCCTCCACTTT.

Turning to this clonotype: A much larger clone differs from this one at a single base, so this may be a read error. This chain links TRBV7-9 with TRBJ1-2; D is ambiguous. V was trimmed by 4 bases and J by 5 bases, leaving 23 bases between them. The CDR3 spans 17 residues. Per germline, CDR1 SEHNR and CDR2 FQNEAQ (reference sequence). CDR3 protein: CASSSSLVNAAEYGYTF. CDR3 DNA: TGTGCCAGCAGCTCGAGTCTAGTGAATGCGGCGGAGTATGGCTACACCTTC.

V is TRBV20-1 and J is TRBJ2-3; 12 nucleotides line up with TRBD2. Germline-derived CDR1 and CDR2 are DFQATT and SNEGSKA (reference sequence). V shed 5 bases and J 0 bases; nucleotides not matched to a gene: 12. The CDR3 consists of 18 residues. CDR3 nucleotides: TGCAGTGCTGAGACTAGCGGGAGCAATTTCTTTAGCACAGATACGCAGTATTTT. Translation: CSAETSGSNFFSTDTQYF.

The V call is TRBV7-9, the J call TRBJ1-6; 9 positions match TRBD1. The V gene's germline CDR1 is SEHNR and CDR2 FQNEAQ (reference sequence). V was pared by 6 bases and J by 9 bases, with 6 bases of the junction left unmatched. The length of the CDR3 is 14 residues. DNA of the CDR3: TGTGCCAGCAGTAGGACAGGGGCGGGTTCACCCCTCCACTTT. Its protein product is CASSRTGAGSPLHF.

This clonotype has more than one count but fewer than ten. The V and J genes are TRBV6-6 and TRBJ1-2; D not resolved. With 2 bases removed from V and 4 bases from J, the gap between germline ends came to 8 bases. This CDR3 comprises 13 residues. The germline gives CDR1 MNHNY, CDR2 SVGAGI (reference sequence). The CDR3 loop reads CASSYGRSYGYTF. DNA for the CDR3: TGTGCCAGCAGTTACGGGAGGAGCTATGGCTACACCTTC.

This clonotype was observed many times. The chain links TRBV7-8 to TRBJ1-2; TRBD1 is a possible D gene (5 bases). Trimming took off 1 base at V and 14 bases at J, with 17 bases between the two ends. Germline CDR1 is SGHVS and CDR2 is FQNEAQ. CDR3 length: 13 amino acids. The CDR3: CASSLGGGVSWTF. Written as DNA, the CDR3 is TGTGCCAGCAGCTTAGGGGGGGGAGTGTCGTGGACCTTC.

The table lists this clonotype with a few counts. The gene calls are TRBV5-1 and TRBJ2-5, with a possible D match to TRBD2 (7 bases). V was cut by 0 bases and J by 6 bases, with 21 bases left in between. The CDR3 runs 17 residues. CDR1 and CDR2 from the germline V gene are SGHRS and YFSETQ. The CDR3 spells CASSLGYVGGGHKTQYF. In DNA form, the CDR3 reads TGCGCCAGCAGCTTGGGATATGTTGGCGGGGGCCACAAGACCCAGTACTTC.

This clonotype was seen many times. The V gene is TRBV7-3, the J gene TRBJ2-3; no clear D. The CDR3 has 16 amino acids. V lost 1 base to trimming and J lost 2 bases, with 13 bases between them. Germline V CDR1 and CDR2: SGHTA, FQGTGA. The CDR3 nucleotides are TGTGCCAGCAGCTTAAGGATTTCCGACGACACAGATACGCAGTATTTT. The encoded protein is CASSLRISDDTDTQYF.